This T cell receptor beta chain was sequenced for a study of blood T cell repertoires in COVID-19 (dated by TCRdb to 2018 to 2021). Regarding the study in general: Samples from collaborators originated in the United States, Italy and Spain and spanned both the acute and convalescent phases of COVID-19. The material from the prospective study consisted of cDNA or gDNA derived from T cells, B-cell-depleted T cells, or PBMCs. Subjects who had been exposed to COVID-19, were actively infected with it, or had recovered from it provided the deeply sampled blood TCRbeta repertoires that made up the dataset. The repertoires were released in a freely available public database meant as a resource for research on the immune response to SARS-CoV-2. The samples were drawn from the first 160 participants of the ongoing ImmuneRACE study and from some 1,300 subjects provided by 6 global collaborators. Sample metadata almost always included a de-identified subject ID, COVID-19 status, age in years and sex. Where available, HLA class I and class II types were obtained from metadata supplied by the sample provider rather than from assay-based typing.

What the authors observed across the whole study: How much clinical and demographic metadata was included differed by source and by participant, and the metadata was provided uncurated.

Regarding this clone: Its specific antigen is unknown. No base qualities exist here, and no much larger clone lies one base off it.

The germline V gene specifies SNHLY as CDR1 and FYNNEI as CDR2. V loses 3 bases of germline sequence and J loses 4 bases, and the interval between the two ends is 10 bases. The CDR3 runs 14 residues from the cysteine to the phenylalanine. CDR3 DNA only is kept here, 42 bases in frame from base 1. Collaborating institutions collected whole blood in K2EDTA tubes following their own protocols. For TCRbeta analysis, collaborator samples were shipped as frozen whole blood, as isolated PBMCs, or as DNA extracted from either sample type. TCRbeta CDR3 regions were amplified from genomic DNA by means of the immunoSEQ Assay, a bias-controlled multiplex PCR. Per the original workflow: Within the assay, amplification of reference gene primers was used to estimate how many nucleated cells each sample contained. Sequence reads were collapsed and filtered to measure the absolute abundance of every unique TCRbeta CDR3 rearrangement. Productive Simpson clonality was computed per sample as the square root of Simpson's diversity index over productive rearrangements. As stored in TCRdb, this immuneACCESS dataset retains in-frame rearrangements with V and J assigned. A fraction of the clones does not appear; measured against another copy, unresolved V genes explain less than half of the discrepancy, and the remainder lacks a known reason. The DNA gave D and trimming, while V, J and clone size come from that table. Here the sample has around 140,000 clones; more than 60% occur a single time. Approximately 1.9% of the sample rests with the top ten.

Sequenced input: peripheral blood. The source is a woman in her 70s with acute or convalescent COVID-19. The V gene is TRBV2 and the J gene is TRBJ2-1; the best D guess is TRBD1, with 6 bases matching. CDR3 sequence: CASSEGAQYNEQFF. The DNA sequence is given as TGTGCCAGCAGTGAGGGGGCCCAATACAATGAGCAGTTCTTC. Joined to the reference TRBV2 and TRBJ2-1 proteins, this CDR3 gives the full variable domain: EPEVTQTPSHQVTQMGQEVILRCVPISNHLYFYWYRQILGQKVEFLVSFYNNEISEKSEIFDDQFSVERPDGSNFTLKIRSTKLEDSAMYFCASSEGAQYNEQFFGPGTRLTVL.